The source of this T cell receptor (beta chain) is a study of shared clonotypes between healthy human individuals. The study's findings and limits: With a few donors compared, 5% to 5.5% of naive CD4 clonotypes were shared. Compared with clonotypes that all four donors shared, non-shared clonotypes had lower generation probabilities.

In the original processing: Filtering was not the same, since immunoSEQ gave junction-only sequences without quality scores. Produced via immunoSEQ multiplex PCR; TCRdb's table is partial and in-frame only. Clonal size and the V and J genes are those of that table, whereas D and trimming came from the DNA. The repertoire includes 2,500,000 or so clones, about nine tenths of them detected once, and about 0.36% sits in the top ten. A split of CD4+ cells into CD45RA+ naive and CD45RA-negative memory subsets was performed. As regards this clone: Its antigen is not identified.

V was clipped by 0 bases and J by 7 bases, with 15 bases between them. Per the germline V gene, CDR1 is SEHNR and CDR2 is FQNEAQ (reference sequence). This CDR3 has 16 residues. The sample taken for sequencing was naive CD4+ T cells from PBMCs. Subset specified: CD45RA+ positively selected. The chain carries TRBV7-9 and TRBJ2-2; D is unresolved. This TCR was recovered from a man between 18 and 35 years old in good health. Some clones in this sample may be carry-over from other donors' samples. For the CDR3, the DNA is TGTGCCAGCAGCTTAGCCAGCAGGCAATCGTACGGGGAGCTGTTTTTT. This translates into CASSLASRQSYGELFF.